This T cell receptor beta chain was recovered during a study of prognosis after radiotherapy for stage I lung cancer. The study amplified the TCR beta CDR3 region from genomic DNA. This amplification was carried out by two rounds of multiplex PCR. Primers specific to each TRBV and TRBJ gene drove first-round PCR. During the second PCR round, universal primers were used. TCRdb redid the calling of the multiplex PCR reads with MiXCR, one entry per CDR3 protein. The sample shows 20,000 or so distinct CDR3 sequences, over 25% of them seen only once. The CDR3 runs to 18 residues. The germline gives CDR1 SGHDN, CDR2 FVKESK. V trimming: 11 bases; J trimming: 5 bases; junction bases outside the gene matches: 21.

The rearrangement uses TRBV14 and TRBJ2-7; 13 bases are a match to TRBD2. The source of this sequence is a donor over 45 with non-small cell lung cancer. The sample consisted of PBMCs, taken before or after stereotactic body radiation therapy (not recorded which). The CDR3 sequence: CAGSQDPGGLAGDHEQYF. As DNA, the CDR3 is TGTGCCGGAAGCCAAGATCCGGGCGGACTAGCGGGAGACCACGAGCAGTACTTC.